These 10 T cell receptor beta chains were all obtained from the same sample, sequenced in a study of tumor-infiltrating lymphocytes in primary liver carcinoma. Between roughly 20 and 31 mg of unsorted bulk tissue served as the source from which RNA and DNA were co-extracted. A constant-region primer served to make TCR beta cDNA from 500 to 550 ng total RNA. Generation of the TCR beta libraries relied on three nested multiplex PCR rounds using slightly modified ARM-PCR. TRBV1-TRBV30 forward primers paired with a C-beta reverse primer drove the first two PCR rounds, about 10 cycles each. MiXCR, applied by TCRdb to the multiplex PCR reads, yields one record per CDR3 protein. This table has roughly 78,000 distinct CDR3 sequences, 60% to 80% appearing once. Input material: liver tumor tissue from sampling region 4. Specified subset: tumor region T4, right-lateral pole. Receptors were obtained from a woman aged 60-75 years with primary liver carcinoma and hepatitis B virus infection.

As to this clonotype: Because it lacks the conserved phenylalanine or tryptophan at the end, this CDR3 is likely a read error. V and J are TRBV7-8 and TRBJ2-7; D could derive from TRBD1 or TRBD2 (6 bases each). The germline V gene has CDR1 SGHVS and CDR2 FQNEAQ. The CDR3 has 15 residues. Trimming stripped 6 bases from V and 4 bases from J, with 19 bases between. CDR3 in DNA: TGTGCCAGCAGTTACTCACGGGGGCCCAGTTACGAGCAGTACCTC. Amino acid sequence: CASSYSRGPSYEQYL.

Points on this clonotype: Compared with germline, one end of the junction differs, possibly owing to a read error. The rearrangement joins TRBV30 to TRBJ2-1, with D perhaps TRBD2 (5 bases). Germline V lookup: CDR1 GTSNPN, CDR2 SVGIG (reference sequence). This CDR3 spans 14 amino acids. The CDR3: CAWSVYMRAGEQFF. CDR3 nucleotides: TGTGCCTGGAGTGTATATATGAGGGCTGGTGAGCAATTCTTC.

This clonotype was observed once. A much larger clone is a single base away; this may be a read error. CDR3 in amino acids: CASSLASGGAQETRYF. CDR3 DNA sequence: TGTGCCAGCAGCTTAGCCTCTGGGGGTGCCCAAGAGACCCGGTACTTC. The rearrangement joins TRBV11-3 to TRBJ2-5; TRBD1 or TRBD2 may be the D gene (5 bases each). Germline V gives CDR1 SGHNT, CDR2 YENEEA. The CDR3 length is 16 residues.

Remarks on this clonotype: The conserved closing phenylalanine or tryptophan is absent in this CDR3, likely reflecting a read error. V and J are TRBV5-5 and TRBJ1-1; no clear D. Per germline, CDR1 SGHKS and CDR2 YYEKEE (reference sequence). CDR3 length equals 15 residues. The CDR3 DNA reads TGTGCCAGCAGACGTGAGGACTACACGAACAATGAAGCTTTCTCT. Its protein product is CASRREDYTNNEAFS.

A note on this clonotype: One junction end disagrees with the germline gene, perhaps due to a read error. This chain joins TRBV11-2 and TRBJ2-1; TRBD1 matches 7 bases. The length of the CDR3 is 15 residues. Germline CDR1 reads SGHAT; CDR2 reads FQNNGV. The CDR3 bases are TGTGCTAGCAGCTTAGAGGGGGCTCCGGGCGTTGAGCAGTTATTC. This translates into CASSLEGAPGVEQLF.

By sample share, this clonotype is medium-sized. The J gene is TRBJ2-7, the V gene TRBV6-1; 8 nucleotides align to TRBD2. Germline V lookup: CDR1 MNHNS, CDR2 SASEGT. Unmatched junction bases numbered 12, after V lost 1 base and J lost 4 bases. The CDR3 loop spans 17 amino acids. CDR3 amino acids: CASSEVAGGEFLYEQYF. The CDR3 region has the DNA TGTGCCAGCAGTGAAGTGGCCGGGGGGGAGTTCTTGTACGAGCAGTACTTC.

This clonotype has a single count. This chain links TRBV4-1 with TRBJ2-1; 7 nucleotides agree with TRBD2. Germline V gene lookup returns CDR1 MGHRA and CDR2 YSYEKL. The length of the CDR3 is 15 residues. V shed 7 bases and J 8 bases; nucleotides not matched to a gene: 14. The CDR3 loop reads CASTSGMAEGHEQFF. The CDR3 region has the DNA TGCGCCAGCACCAGCGGGATGGCCGAAGGTCATGAGCAGTTCTTC.

Comments on this clonotype: Being one base from a much bigger clone, this may be a read error. This chain joins TRBV7-8 and TRBJ2-1; no definite D call. Germline lookup yields CDR1 SGHVS and CDR2 FQNEAQ. The CDR3 spans 14 residues. Trimming stripped 0 bases from V and 11 bases from J, with 14 bases between. CDR3 sequence (DNA): TGTGCCAGCAGCTTAGCCAACCACCAACCTAAGCAGTTCTTC. As protein: CASSLANHQPKQFF.

This clonotype is judged medium-sized. The chain links TRBV11-2 to TRBJ1-2; tentatively, D is TRBD1 (6 bases). Germline CDR1 SGHAT, CDR2 FQNNGV. This CDR3 is built from 14 residues. With 4 bases removed from V and 5 bases from J, the gap between germline ends came to 14 bases. DNA for the CDR3: TGTGCCAGCAGCTCCCACAGGGATGGGTATGGCTACACCTTC. Translation gives CASSSHRDGYGYTF.

J is TRBJ1-1 and V is TRBV11-2; D gene ambiguous. The CDR3 spans 14 residues. CDR1 SGHAT and CDR2 FQNNGV come from the germline V gene. The CDR3 protein is CVSSSAVVGTEAFF. The CDR3 nucleotides read TGTGTCAGTAGCTCCGCCGTAGTCGGGACTGAAGCTTTCTTT.